This T cell receptor beta chain was obtained from a study of cytomegalovirus exposure and HLA in healthy donors (dated by TCRdb to between 2016 and 2019). Some background on the complete study: In an earlier analysis of 587 of the donors, about 260 Gb of sequence data and 95 million to 130 million unique TCR beta sequences from about 190 million T cells were reported. A later genetic analysis used genome-wide SNP genotypes for about three fifths of the 666 donors, treating that subset as a discovery cohort. The study profiled the T cell repertoires of about 640 subjects by immunosequencing and related them to cytomegalovirus serostatus. HLA typing included class I and class II loci at four-digit resolution. An earlier analysis of 587 of the donors used high-throughput TCR beta sequencing to judge whether each TCR beta V gene segment behaved as functional or pseudogenic. Rather than using new phenotypic data, the later analysis identified candidate immune exposures from TCR beta sequences and from how often those sequences occurred across donors. The study combined high-throughput TCR immunosequencing, statistical association of individual TCRs with disease status, and machine learning to predict cytomegalovirus infection status. An early release that covered about 600 HLA-typed donors contained around 330 gigabases of sequencing data and 85 million to 100 million unique TCR sequences. The number of typed donors differed by locus: about 620-640 for A, B, C, DRB1 and DQB1; some 540 for DQA1; 606 for DPA1; and roughly 450 for DPB1. Among the roughly 400 genotyped donors, around 81% belonged to the genetic ancestry cluster associated with self-reported Caucasian donors. Along with the approximately 600-subject first cohort, a separate validation cohort of 120 different subjects was used. The study aimed to test whether cataloging public T cell receptors could reveal signatures of past pathogen exposure. Among almost 400 genotyped donors of the cohort, an average of roughly 240,000 unique TCR beta nucleotide sequences were sequenced per donor, 15% to 20% of them non-productive. In a later analysis, previously published TCR beta repertoires from 670 or so donors were re-analyzed and high-resolution HLA genotyping was added so that TCR occurrence patterns could be studied. Four or five DR-DQ haplotypes were handled as single units for association and clustering because linkage in the cohort was strong. Alongside the repertoire data, information on donor age, sex, ethnicity and CMV serostatus was compiled. Every repertoire in the discovery cohort had been generated on one and the same sequencing platform. Overall results and qualifications from the work: For the cohort, immune exposure information was limited to CMV serostatus. Strong co-occurrence of HLA alleles, especially DR and DQ, made assigning TCR associations to individual alleles difficult. A further reported finding was that TCR beta sequences accurately predicted the HLA-A and HLA-B alleles for most subjects in the first cohort. Because counts were too low, 15 to 20 rarely observed V segments, including chromosome 9 orphons, were left out of the earlier analysis of approximately 500 of the donors. A total of fewer than 200 TCR beta chains were listed by the study as associated with cytomegalovirus. A later genetic analysis associated a missense DCLRE1C variant with V-gene and J-gene trimming of TCR beta chains, and an independent cohort replicated the association. The 87-base-pair reads could not distinguish some IMGT-functional V segments, including TRBV6-2 and TRBV6-3, so those segments were excluded. According to the authors, the approach could potentially be generalized to other disease states and immunological phenotypes. Presence/absence analyses assumed roughly uniform sequencing depth across donors, an assumption that may not hold. Three of the identified cytomegalovirus-associated TCR beta chains were confirmed in vitro to be specific for cytomegalovirus antigens. In a later genetic analysis, fewer N-insertions in productive TCRs were reported among donors in an Asian-associated ancestry cluster than the roughly 700-donor mean. A later analysis reported that several top co-occurrence clusters appeared linked to parvovirus B19, influenza, CMV and Epstein-Barr virus. In a later analysis, HLA-associated TCR beta chains showed more clonal expansion and lower generation probabilities than non-associated chains that were equally common. Specific HLA alleles were associated with around 18,000 TCR beta sequences at a false discovery rate of 0.05 in a later analysis. Because some donors lacked HLA typing at each locus, the association tests relied only on the typed subset. According to a later analysis, TCR association rates differed among HLA loci, with DRB1 alleles showing the most associated TCRs and HLA-C alleles showing the fewest. Across donors, most TCR sequences were observed very rarely, whereas some public TCRs were present in many individuals. Cytomegalovirus status was reported to be diagnosed by the classifier with high specificity and sensitivity in both the original and validation cohorts. In a later analysis, most CMV-associated TCR beta chains were found to appear HLA-restricted, with HLA associations seemingly driven largely by CMV exposure. Correlated functional status among segregating V segments might reflect linkage disequilibrium, but an unknown experimental factor could not be ruled out. In this cohort, only TCR beta chains were sequenced, and detectable features were limited by the absence of alpha or paired-chain data. Broadly in line with IMGT annotations, most TCR beta V segments showed up in productive rearrangements about 87% or about 30% of the time in an earlier analysis of several hundred of the donors. A cluster of highly shared sequence variants was judged likely to represent a technical artifact of the sequencing pipeline.

With respect to this clone: It has no known antigen specificity. One base away there is no much larger clone; base qualities are not given.

The germline V gene yields SGHTA for CDR1 and FQGNSA for CDR2. The CDR3 runs 16 residues from the cysteine to the phenylalanine. Left in the record is the CDR3 DNA by itself, 48 bases read in frame from the first base. Relative to germline, V is 3 bases shorter and J is 0 bases shorter, with 12 bases between their ends. Library preparation used the immunoSEQ multiplex PCR assay. For the multiplex PCR, a mixture combining 60 forward primers for TCR Vbeta segments and 13 reverse primers for TCR Jbeta segments was used. A multiplex PCR assay on genomic DNA amplified the CDR3 region of rearranged TCR beta genes. The Illumina HiSeq System was used to sequence the amplified TCR beta libraries as 87-base-pair reads. In the source study's methods: A later analysis counted 65 million to 90 million unique TCR beta chains across the 690 or so repertoires, and roughly 9.9 million of these chains were shared by at least two donors. A nearest-neighbor algorithm error-corrected the raw reads and collapsed the reads into unique sequences, merging closely related sequences to remove PCR and sequencing errors. Alignment of CDR3 sequences to IMGT reference sequences was used to assign V, D and J gene segments. For a sequence to be retained, a match of at least six nucleotides to both a V gene segment and a J gene segment was required. Rearrangements were classified as productive when the CDR3 lacked stop codons and remained in frame with V and J, and all other rearrangements were classified as non-productive. Following IMGT convention, CDR3 was defined as the stretch from the second conserved V-encoded cysteine up to the conserved J-encoded phenylalanine. Sequences without an unambiguous match to a single V gene segment were excluded from the earlier analysis of several hundred of the donors. In an earlier analysis of a few hundred of the donors, a V segment was called functional when productive rearrangements were above 56.7%, and segregating when the standard deviation between donors exceeded 5%. To diagnose cytomegalovirus status from the catalog of TCR beta chain sequences, a statistical classification framework was built. A later analysis assigned V and J genes by comparing TCR nucleotide sequences with IMGT/GENE-DB human TR gene sequences. A later analysis assigned CDR3 sequences and most-parsimonious VDJ recombination scenarios with the TCRdist pipeline. In a later analysis, each TCR beta chain was defined by its CDR3 amino acid sequence together with its V-gene family, and reads without a unique V-gene family were excluded. In a later analysis, a few hundred highly shared, low-generation-probability nucleotide sequences were removed to address suspected cross-contamination and a sequencing artifact. For each public chain, a later analysis derived a clonal expansion index from normalized ranks of inferred template counts within each repertoire. In a later analysis, generation probabilities were computed using a VDJ recombination model fitted to out-of-frame rearrangements, and the results were checked against IGoR. Hypergeometric tests were used in a later analysis to score TCR-TCR, TCR-HLA and TCR-CMV co-occurrence, with a repertoire-size bias correction applied to the TCR pairs. A later analysis estimated false discovery rates by permuting HLA or CMV assignments 20 times. In a later analysis, co-occurring TCRs were grouped using DBSCAN, and TCRdist sequence similarity was added for clustering within HLA-allele-positive subsets. Repertoires with fewer than 30,000 or more than 120,000 public chains, plus five repertoires with anomalous nucleotide sharing, were excluded from co-occurrence clustering. TCRdb re-hosts the immuneACCESS table, in-frame sequences only. Its copies lack some clones; in the studies checked, an unresolved V gene accounts for under half of them, and the cause for the rest is not known. The V and J calls and the clone size are those of that table, but D and trimming were determined from the DNA. The sample yields approximately 150,000 clones; about four fifths were counted once. Of the sample, about 5.9% falls within the top ten clones.

The cohort consisted of 666 healthy bone marrow donors. All cohort members were sampled while nominally healthy, although unrecorded immune exposures were likely present. The donor was CMV seropositive and was included in the group of approximately 300 seropositive cohort members. Every donor gave a peripheral blood sample, and the peripheral blood mononuclear cells from that sample were used for TCR beta sequencing. The Qiagen DNeasy Blood Extraction Kit was used to extract genomic DNA from the blood cell samples. Sequences were obtained from PBMCs. The TCR comes from a man aged 50-60 years in good health and CMV-seropositive. The rearranged chain carries TRBV7-2 and TRBJ2-1, with TRBD2 tentatively as D gene (5 bases match). The DNA is TGTGCCAGCAGCTTCTCGGGGAGCCGCTCCTACAATGAGCAGTTCTTC. Its protein product is CASSFSGSRSYNEQFF.